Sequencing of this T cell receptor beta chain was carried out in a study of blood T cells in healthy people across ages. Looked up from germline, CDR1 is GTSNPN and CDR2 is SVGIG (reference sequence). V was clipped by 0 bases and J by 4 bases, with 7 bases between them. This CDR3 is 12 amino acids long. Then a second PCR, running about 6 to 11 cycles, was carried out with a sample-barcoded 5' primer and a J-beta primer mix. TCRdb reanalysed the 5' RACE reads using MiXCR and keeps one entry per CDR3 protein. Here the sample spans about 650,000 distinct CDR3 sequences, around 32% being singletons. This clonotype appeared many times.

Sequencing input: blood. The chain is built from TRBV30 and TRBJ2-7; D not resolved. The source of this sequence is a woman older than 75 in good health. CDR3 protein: CAWSVLRYEQYF. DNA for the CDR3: TGTGCCTGGAGTGTACTGCGGTACGAGCAGTACTTC.